Shown below are 27 T cell receptor beta chains from a single sample sequenced in a study of monozygotic twins with inflammatory bowel disease. TCRdb re-called the 5' RACE reads; every CDR3 protein appears as one record, without DNA. The sample table sets out fewer than 550,000 distinct CDR3 sequences. The sample was blood. All receptors derive from a human donor with ulcerative colitis or Crohn's disease, or a healthy co-twin of an affected twin (not recorded which).

The J gene is TRBJ1-4, the V gene TRBV7-9. Germline V gives CDR1 SEHNR, CDR2 FQNEAQ (reference sequence). The CDR3 sequence is 12 residues long. The chain's CDR3 is CASSLVAEKLFF.

This chain connects TRBV7-9 to TRBJ2-3; TCRdb names TRBD2, which stays unverified in the absence of DNA. Germline lookup yields CDR1 SEHNR and CDR2 FQNEAQ (reference sequence). The CDR3 covers 15 residues. The CDR3 loop reads CASNPTGLAGDTQYF.

V and J are TRBV5-1 and TRBJ2-1; TCRdb picks TRBD1, but there is no DNA to check that call. In germline, CDR1 is SGHRS, CDR2 YFSETQ. This CDR3 is 15 amino acids long. CDR3 amino acids: CASSSQGTSVDEQFF.

The chain uses TRBV18 and TRBJ1-1; TCRdb's D gene call, TRBD1, goes unchecked for lack of DNA. Germline lookup yields CDR1 KGHSH and CDR2 LQKENI. This CDR3 has 15 residues. The CDR3 is CASSPTGGMNTEAFF.

J is TRBJ2-5 and V is TRBV12-3 or TRBV12-4; as DNA is missing, the TRBD2 call by TCRdb cannot be tested. This CDR3 region has 15 residues. The CDR3 loop reads CASSLGVRRGETQYF.

The rearrangement joins TRBV4-3 to TRBJ2-1; with no DNA, the TCRdb D assignment of TRBD2 cannot be verified. The CDR3 covers 19 residues. Germline CDR1 is LGHNA and CDR2 is YSLEER. CDR3 region: CASSQEGQLAGDRYNEQFF.

The chain uses TRBV10-2 and TRBJ1-2; the D call from TCRdb, TRBD1, cannot be confirmed without DNA. The CDR3 is 13 residues long. The germline V gene has CDR1 WSHSY and CDR2 SAAADI. The CDR3 here is CASSEARGDGYTF.

CDR3 loop: CASSLDLIAYEQYF. This sequence joins TRBV19 and TRBJ2-7. Germline V lookup: CDR1 LNHDA, CDR2 SQIVND (reference sequence). The CDR3 is made up of 14 amino acids.

The chain carries TRBV5-1 and TRBJ1-6. The CDR3 is 15 residues long. CDR1 and CDR2 (germline): SGHRS, YFSETQ. CDR3 sequence reads: CASSLVVTPNSPLHF.

The J gene is TRBJ2-1, the V gene TRBV5-8; the TCRdb call, TRBD2, lacks DNA for checking. This CDR3 is 15 amino acids long. Germline V lookup: CDR1 SGHTS, CDR2 YDEGEE. The CDR3: CASSSPGLANNEQFF.

The chain employs TRBV7-9 and TRBJ1-2. From germline, CDR1 is SEHNR and CDR2 FQNEAQ (reference sequence). CDR3 size: 14 residues. CDR3 protein: CASSFGGARYGYTF. Drawing the rest from reference TRBV7-9 and TRBJ1-2, the complete variable domain is DTGVSQNPRHKITKRGQNVTFRCDPISEHNRLYWYRQTLGQGPEFLTYFQNEAQLEKSRLLSDRFSAERPKGSFSTLEIQRTEQGDSAMYLCASSFGGARYGYTFGSGTRLTVV.

The CDR3: CASSLHNQPQHF. The chain carries TRBV12-3 or TRBV12-4 and TRBJ1-5. CDR3 length: 12 residues.

The chain is built from TRBV2 and TRBJ2-7. CDR3 length: 15 amino acids. Germline CDR1 and CDR2: SNHLY and FYNNEI. CDR3 residues: CASRLFPFTSYEQYF. The whole variable domain, filled in from reference TRBV2 and TRBJ2-7, reads EPEVTQTPSHQVTQMGQEVILRCVPISNHLYFYWYRQILGQKVEFLVSFYNNEISEKSEIFDDQFSVERPDGSNFTLKIRSTKLEDSAMYFCASRLFPFTSYEQYFGPGTRLTVT.

The rearrangement links TRBV5-5 to TRBJ2-3. The CDR3 totals 13 residues. Per germline, CDR1 SGHKS and CDR2 YYEKEE (reference sequence). CDR3 sequence reads: CASSSRSADTQYF.

The gene calls are TRBV10-3 and TRBJ1-1; the TCRdb call, TRBD1, lacks DNA for checking. This CDR3 contains 15 residues. The V gene's germline CDR1 is ENHRY and CDR2 SYGVKD. CDR3 residues: CAIRIGTFTGTEAFF.

The rearrangement uses TRBV20-1 and TRBJ1-1. Looked up from germline, CDR1 is DFQATT and CDR2 is SNEGSKA (reference sequence). CDR3 size: 13 residues. CDR3 residues: CSADLDGNTEAFF.

This chain joins TRBV4-3 and TRBJ2-7; as DNA is missing, the TRBD1 call by TCRdb cannot be tested. The CDR3 runs to 14 residues. CDR1 and CDR2 (germline): LGHNA, YSLEER. The CDR3 reads CASSPGNKGGEQYF.

The chain recombines TRBV5-5 with TRBJ1-2; the D call from TCRdb, TRBD1, cannot be confirmed without DNA. The CDR3 sequence is 13 residues long. Germline loops: CDR1 SGHKS, CDR2 YYEKEE (reference sequence). CDR3 loop: CASSEGQGYGYTF.

The chain's CDR3 is CASSLSRDRVWHETQYF. This chain joins TRBV7-2 and TRBJ2-5; no DNA is available, so the TRBD1 call from TCRdb remains unchecked. Germline V gives CDR1 SGHTA, CDR2 FQGNSA. The CDR3 extends over 17 amino acids.

The rearrangement links TRBV29-1 to TRBJ2-1; TCRdb gives TRBD1 as the D gene, but with no DNA this cannot be confirmed. The CDR3 contains 16 residues. Germline V gene sequence: CDR1 SQVTM, CDR2 ANQGSEA. The CDR3 loop reads CSVPSGTGIKASGQFF.

This chain joins TRBV2 and TRBJ2-7. CDR3 size: 12 residues. Germline V gives CDR1 SNHLY, CDR2 FYNNEI. The CDR3 reads CASTSPSYEQYF.

The V call is TRBV7-9, the J call TRBJ1-6; the D call of TRBD1 rests on TCRdb alone, since no DNA is present to check it. From germline, CDR1 is SEHNR and CDR2 FQNEAQ (reference sequence). CDR3 length equals 15 residues. The CDR3 loop reads CASRPTGVGDSPLHF. Filled out from reference TRBV7-9 and TRBJ1-6, the complete variable domain reads DTGVSQNPRHKITKRGQNVTFRCDPISEHNRLYWYRQTLGQGPEFLTYFQNEAQLEKSRLLSDRFSAERPKGSFSTLEIQRTEQGDSAMYLCASRPTGVGDSPLHFGNGTRLTVT.

The chain recombines TRBV3-1 with TRBJ2-2; TCRdb's D call of TRBD1 is untestable without DNA. The germline CDR1 and CDR2 sequences are LGHDT and YNNKEL (reference sequence). CDR3 size: 16 residues. CDR3 loop: CASSHGAGVNTGELFF.

The chain has TRBV3-1 and TRBJ2-7; TCRdb gives TRBD2 as the D gene, but with no DNA this cannot be confirmed. The germline V gene has CDR1 LGHDT and CDR2 YNNKEL (reference sequence). CDR3 length: 16 residues. This CDR3 reads CASSQTGLAGLNEQYF.

CDR3 sequence: CAIRTGYEQYF. This chain joins TRBV10-3 and TRBJ2-7. Per germline, CDR1 ENHRY and CDR2 SYGVKD. CDR3 length equals 11 residues.

The V call is TRBV30, the J call TRBJ1-1; there is no DNA to check the TCRdb D call of TRBD1. The CDR3 is 13 residues long. The germline V gene has CDR1 GTSNPN and CDR2 SVGIG (reference sequence). The CDR3 loop reads CAWSPTGNTEAFF.

The V and J genes are TRBV30 and TRBJ1-5. This CDR3 spans 13 amino acids. The germline V gene encodes CDR1 GTSNPN and CDR2 SVGIG (reference sequence). CDR3 sequence reads: CAWGDGNNQPQHF.